These 18 T cell receptor beta chains were all obtained from the same sample, sequenced in a study of blood T cell repertoires in COVID-19. The data were produced by immunoSEQ multiplex PCR, yet TCRdb's version contains in-frame clones alone and is incomplete. Of some 380,000 clones listed, around 91% are singletons. Sequenced input: peripheral blood. Receptor source: a man aged 18-30 years with active or convalescent COVID-19.

This rearrangement joins TRBV28 to TRBJ1-5; 12 bases are shared with TRBD1. This CDR3 comprises 17 residues. V was clipped by 5 bases and J by 7 bases; unmatched bases: 12. Germline CDR1 and CDR2: MDHEN and SYDVKM. CDR3 nucleotide sequence: TGTGCCAGCAGTCCCGGCCCGGGACAGGGGGCCCAACAGCCCCAGCATTTT. It specifies CASSPGPGQGAQQPQHF.

This rearrangement joins TRBV11-1 to TRBJ1-1; D remains unclear. Germline values: CDR1 SGHAT, CDR2 FQDESV (reference sequence). Trimming cost V 1 base and J 0 bases, with 3 bases left between them. The CDR3 loop spans 13 amino acids. CDR3 DNA sequence: TGTGCCAGCAGCTTAGGTATGAACACTGAAGCTTTCTTT. It encodes CASSLGMNTEAFF.

This chain joins TRBV29-1 and TRBJ1-5; 10 bases agree with TRBD1. With 0 bases clipped from V and 6 bases from J, the junction kept 8 bases outside the gene matches. The CDR3 contains 16 residues. The germline gives CDR1 SQVTM, CDR2 ANQGSEA. The CDR3 spells CSVEDGTGAGGQPQHF. As DNA, the CDR3 is TGCAGCGTTGAAGATGGGACAGGGGCTGGAGGTCAGCCCCAGCATTTT.

This chain joins TRBV4-3 and TRBJ1-4, with no clear D. The CDR3 covers 15 residues. Germline loops: CDR1 LGHNA, CDR2 YSLEER. The ends were cut back, 0 bases at V and 9 bases at J, with 14 bases in the middle. The CDR3 here is CASSQDRGSGKKLFF. CDR3 DNA: TGCGCCAGCAGCCAAGATCGCGGGAGTGGGAAAAAACTGTTTTTT.

This chain's CDR3 is CASRPTGGPGELFF. DNA for the CDR3: TGTGCCAGCAGGCCTACAGGGGGGCCCGGGGAGCTGTTTTTT. The gene calls are TRBV6-5 and TRBJ2-2, with 8 bases lining up with TRBD1. Trimming took 6 bases from V and 6 from J; bases not matched to a gene: 6. In germline, CDR1 is MNHEY, CDR2 SVGAGI. The CDR3 runs to 14 residues.

The DNA for the CDR3 is TGTGCCGCCCGACAGACCCCCGGCTACACCTTC. This codes for CAARQTPGYTF. The V and J genes are TRBV10-3 and TRBJ1-2; D perhaps matches TRBD1 (5 bases). This CDR3 is built from 11 residues. Germline CDR1 reads ENHRY; CDR2 reads SYGVKD. V was trimmed by 11 bases and J by 8 bases, leaving 15 bases between them.

V usage is TRBV5-3 and J usage is TRBJ1-6; maybe TRBD1 (5 bases). TRBV5-3 is an ORF, and what it does is uncertain. The CDR3 is 15 residues long. V was shortened by 2 bases and J by 3 bases, with 9 bases between the two germline ends. In DNA, the CDR3 is TGTGCCAGAAGCTTTCGGGGGGTCTATAATTCACCCCTCCACTTT. It yields the protein CARSFRGVYNSPLHF.

J is TRBJ1-1 and V is TRBV28; the D gene is possibly TRBD1 (5 bases). CDR1 and CDR2 from the germline V gene are MDHEN and SYDVKM. The CDR3 contains 14 residues. Trimming left V 5 bases short and J 6 bases short, with 16 bases between. The CDR3: CASSTPTEVAEAFF. As DNA, the CDR3 is TGTGCCAGCAGTACCCCGACAGAGGTCGCTGAAGCTTTCTTT.

This chain uses TRBV28 with TRBJ1-2; TRBD1 might be the D (6 bases). V shed 3 bases and J shed 8 bases, with 10 bases lying between them. The germline gives CDR1 MDHEN, CDR2 SYDVKM. There are 12 residues in the CDR3. CDR3 amino acids: CASSLGQGGYTF. Here the CDR3 DNA reads TGTGCCAGCAGTTTGGGGCAGGGGGGCTACACCTTC.

This chain links TRBV7-9 with TRBJ1-1, with a weak D call TRBD1 (5 bases). V shed 5 bases and J shed 5 bases, with 15 bases lying between them. CDR1 is SEHNR and CDR2 is FQNEAQ in the germline V gene (reference sequence). The CDR3 extends over 14 amino acids. This chain's CDR3 is CASSLQDHWTEAFF. CDR3 sequence (DNA): TGTGCCAGCAGCCTACAGGACCATTGGACTGAAGCTTTCTTT.

This chain connects TRBV5-1 to TRBJ2-7; TRBD1 aligns across 8 bases. The germline gives CDR1 SGHRS, CDR2 YFSETQ. Trimming removed 4 bases from V and 2 bases from J; junction bases left unmatched: 5. CDR3 length: 14 residues. The CDR3 sequence: CASSPGDRPYEQYF. The CDR3 nucleotides read TGCGCCAGCAGCCCGGGGGACAGGCCCTACGAGCAGTACTTC.

This clone appeared once. In DNA, the CDR3 is TGTGCCAGCCGGCCCAGGGCAACTAATGAAAAACTGTTTTTT. Translating gives CASRPRATNEKLFF. The gene calls are TRBV28 and TRBJ1-4, with D maybe TRBD1 (5 bases). Per the germline V gene, CDR1 is MDHEN and CDR2 is SYDVKM. This CDR3 region has 14 residues. V was shortened by 8 bases and J by 0 bases, with 10 bases between the two germline ends.

The V call is TRBV6-5, the J call TRBJ1-5, with D maybe TRBD1 (5 bases). Trimming left V 6 bases short and J 4 bases short, with 16 bases between. Germline V gene data show CDR1 as MNHEY and CDR2 as SVGAGI. This CDR3 spans 15 amino acids. CDR3 protein: CASSPRQRMNQPQHF. DNA for the CDR3: TGTGCCAGCAGCCCCCGACAGAGAATGAATCAGCCCCAGCATTTT.

The chain uses TRBV2 and TRBJ2-1, with a tentative D call TRBD2 (6 bases). This CDR3 is built from 16 residues. Germline V gene lookup returns CDR1 SNHLY and CDR2 FYNNEI. Trimming removed 0 bases at V and 10 bases at J, with 19 bases between. In nucleotides, the CDR3 is TGTGCCAGCAGTGAAGCTCTCCTTACGGGGGACCCCGAGCAGTTCTTC. It codes for CASSEALLTGDPEQFF.

V gene TRBV20-1 combines with J gene TRBJ1-2, with 7 bases matching TRBD1. V lost 3 bases, J lost 0 bases, and 7 bases stayed unmatched. The CDR3 is 15 residues long. From germline, CDR1 is DFQATT and CDR2 SNEGSKA (reference sequence). CDR3 residues: CSASAGTVPNYGYTF. The CDR3 DNA is TGCAGTGCTAGTGCCGGGACAGTTCCTAACTATGGCTACACCTTC.

This rearrangement joins TRBV28 to TRBJ2-3; D not certain. CDR1 and CDR2 from the germline V gene are MDHEN and SYDVKM. The CDR3 length is 13 residues. V was clipped by 2 bases and J by 5 bases, with 8 bases between them. CDR3 region: CASSLTYQDTQYF. The CDR3 nucleotides read TGTGCCAGCAGTTTAACCTACCAAGATACGCAGTATTTT. The entire variable domain, with the rest obtained from reference TRBV28 and TRBJ2-3, is as follows: DVKVTQSSRYLVKRTGEKVFLECVQDMDHENMFWYRQDPGLGLRLIYFSYDVKMKEKGDIPEGYSVSREKKERFSLILESASTNQTSMYLCASSLTYQDTQYFGPGTRLTVL.

The chain has TRBV30 and TRBJ1-2; possibly TRBD1 for D (5 bases). Per the germline V gene, CDR1 is GTSNPN and CDR2 is SVGIG (reference sequence). The CDR3 length is 13 residues. Trimming cost V 4 bases and J 3 bases, with 12 bases left between them. The DNA of the CDR3 is TGTGCCTGGATTCCCTCCAGGGACTATGGCTACACCTTC. This codes for CAWIPSRDYGYTF. Full variable domain (remainder filled in from reference TRBV30 and TRBJ1-2): SQTIHQWPATLVQPVGSPLSLECTVEGTSNPNLYWYRQAAGRGLQLLFYSVGIGQISSEVPQNLSASRPQDRQFILSSKKLLLSDSGFYLCAWIPSRDYGYTFGSGTRLTVV.

This clone has a single count. CDR3 coding DNA: TGTGCCAGCAGTTTAATCACTAGCGGGAATTACGAGCAGTACTTC. It encodes CASSLITSGNYEQYF. The V gene is TRBV28, the J gene TRBJ2-7, with 10 bases identical to TRBD2. Germline V gene data show CDR1 as MDHEN and CDR2 as SYDVKM. Unmatched junction bases numbered 5, after V lost 2 bases and J lost 4 bases. This CDR3 is built from 15 residues.